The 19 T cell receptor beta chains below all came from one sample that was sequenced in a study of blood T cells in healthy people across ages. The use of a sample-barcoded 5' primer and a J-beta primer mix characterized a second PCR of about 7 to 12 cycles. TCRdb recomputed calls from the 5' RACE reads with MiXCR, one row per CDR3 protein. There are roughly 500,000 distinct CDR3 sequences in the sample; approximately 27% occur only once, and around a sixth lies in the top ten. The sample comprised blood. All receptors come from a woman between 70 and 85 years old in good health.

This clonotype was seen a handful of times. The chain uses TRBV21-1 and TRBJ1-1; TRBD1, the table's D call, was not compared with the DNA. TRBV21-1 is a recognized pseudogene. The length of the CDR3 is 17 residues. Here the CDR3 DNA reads TGTGCCAGCGTCCCACCGGGACAGGGCAATAATAGGGCGGTAGCTTTCTTT. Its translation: CASVPPGQGNNRAVAFF.

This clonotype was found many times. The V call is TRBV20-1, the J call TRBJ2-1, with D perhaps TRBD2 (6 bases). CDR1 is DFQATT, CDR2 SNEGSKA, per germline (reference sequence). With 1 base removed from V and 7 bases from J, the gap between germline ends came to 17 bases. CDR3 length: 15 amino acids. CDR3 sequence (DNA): TGCAGTGCTAGAGCGGGGGTAGCTGGTCATAATGAGCAGTTCTTC. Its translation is CSARAGVAGHNEQFF.

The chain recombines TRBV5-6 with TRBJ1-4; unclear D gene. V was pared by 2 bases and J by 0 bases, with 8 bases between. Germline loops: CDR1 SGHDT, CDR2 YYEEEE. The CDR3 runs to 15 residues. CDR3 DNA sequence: TGTGCCAGCAGCTTCCGTCGGACAACTAATGAAAAACTGTTTTTT. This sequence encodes CASSFRRTTNEKLFF.

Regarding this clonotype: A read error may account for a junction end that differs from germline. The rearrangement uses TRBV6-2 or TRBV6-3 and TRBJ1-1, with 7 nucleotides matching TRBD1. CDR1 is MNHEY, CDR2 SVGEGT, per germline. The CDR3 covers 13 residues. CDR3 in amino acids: CASTRTQQGKGIF. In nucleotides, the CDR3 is TGTGCCAGCACCAGAACCCAACAGGGGAAAGGAATCTTT.

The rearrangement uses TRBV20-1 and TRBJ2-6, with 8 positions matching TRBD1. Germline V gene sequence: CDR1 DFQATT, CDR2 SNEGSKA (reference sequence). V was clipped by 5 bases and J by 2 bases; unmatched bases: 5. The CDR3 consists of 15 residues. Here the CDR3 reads CSASGGGAGANVLTF. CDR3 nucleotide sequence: TGCAGTGCTTCAGGGGGCGGTGCTGGGGCCAACGTCCTGACTTTC.

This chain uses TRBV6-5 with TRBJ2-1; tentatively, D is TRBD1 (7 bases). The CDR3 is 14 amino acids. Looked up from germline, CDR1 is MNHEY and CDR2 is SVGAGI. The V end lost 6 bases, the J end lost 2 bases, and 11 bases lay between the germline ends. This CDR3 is CASRTGEAYNEQFF. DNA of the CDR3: TGTGCCAGCAGAACAGGGGAGGCCTACAATGAGCAGTTCTTC.

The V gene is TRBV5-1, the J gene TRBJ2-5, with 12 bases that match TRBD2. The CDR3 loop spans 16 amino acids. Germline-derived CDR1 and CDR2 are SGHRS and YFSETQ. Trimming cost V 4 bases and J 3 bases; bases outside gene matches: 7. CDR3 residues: CASSRGTSGGKETQYF. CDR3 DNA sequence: TGCGCCAGCAGCCGCGGAACTAGCGGGGGGAAAGAGACCCAGTACTTC.

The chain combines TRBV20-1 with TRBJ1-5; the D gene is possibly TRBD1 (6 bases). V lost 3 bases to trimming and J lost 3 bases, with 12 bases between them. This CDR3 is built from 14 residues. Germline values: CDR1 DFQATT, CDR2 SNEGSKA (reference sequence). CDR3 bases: TGCAGTGCTAGTATACAGGGACCCAATCAGCCCCAGCATTTT. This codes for CSASIQGPNQPQHF.

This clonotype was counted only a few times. The CDR3 sequence is CASSLNSRTGGHGYTF. CDR3 nucleotides: TGTGCCAGCAGCTTAAATTCCAGGACAGGCGGCCATGGCTACACCTTC. The chain recombines TRBV7-2 with TRBJ1-2; 7 bases fit TRBD1. Germline CDR1 reads SGHTA; CDR2 reads FQGNSA. V gave up 2 bases and J gave up 6 bases; unmatched junction bases: 12. This CDR3 has 16 amino acids.

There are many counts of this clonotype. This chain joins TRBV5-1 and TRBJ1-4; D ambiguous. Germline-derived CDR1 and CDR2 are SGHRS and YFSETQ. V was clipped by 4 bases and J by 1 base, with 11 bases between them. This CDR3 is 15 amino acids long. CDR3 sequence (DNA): TGCGCCAGCAGCCCCGGAAGCTTAACTAATGAAAAACTGTTTTTT. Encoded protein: CASSPGSLTNEKLFF.

CDR3 in DNA: TGTGCCAGCAGAAGACAGGGGGCGCGGGAAAAACTGTTTTTT. This sequence encodes CASRRQGAREKLFF. This chain links TRBV12-3 or TRBV12-4 with TRBJ1-4; 10 positions match TRBD1. Trimming removed 6 bases from V and 8 bases from J; junction bases left unmatched: 6. The CDR3 sequence is 14 residues long.

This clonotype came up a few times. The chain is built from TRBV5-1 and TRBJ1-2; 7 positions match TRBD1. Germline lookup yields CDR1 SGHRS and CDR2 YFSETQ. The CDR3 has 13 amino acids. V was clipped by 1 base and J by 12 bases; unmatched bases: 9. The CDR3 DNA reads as TGCGCCAGCAGCTTGTCAGGAACGACAGGGAACACCTTC. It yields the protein CASSLSGTTGNTF.

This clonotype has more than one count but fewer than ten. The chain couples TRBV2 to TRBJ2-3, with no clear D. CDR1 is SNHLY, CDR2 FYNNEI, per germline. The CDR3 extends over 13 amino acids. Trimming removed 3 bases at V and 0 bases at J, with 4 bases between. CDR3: CASSDWSTDTQYF. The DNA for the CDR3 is TGTGCCAGCAGTGACTGGAGCACAGATACGCAGTATTTT.

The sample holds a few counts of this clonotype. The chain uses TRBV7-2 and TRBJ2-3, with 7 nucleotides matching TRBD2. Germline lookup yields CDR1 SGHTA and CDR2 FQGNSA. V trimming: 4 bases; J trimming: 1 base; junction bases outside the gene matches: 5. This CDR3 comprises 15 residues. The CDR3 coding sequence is TGTGCCAGCAGCTCTCAAGCGGGGCGCACAGATACGCAGTATTTT. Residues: CASSSQAGRTDTQYF.

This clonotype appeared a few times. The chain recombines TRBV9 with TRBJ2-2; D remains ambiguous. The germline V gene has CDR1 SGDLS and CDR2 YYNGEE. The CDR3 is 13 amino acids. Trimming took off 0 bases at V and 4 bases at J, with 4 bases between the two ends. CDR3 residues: CASSVDLTGELFF. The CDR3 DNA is TGTGCCAGCAGCGTAGATCTCACCGGGGAGCTGTTTTTT.

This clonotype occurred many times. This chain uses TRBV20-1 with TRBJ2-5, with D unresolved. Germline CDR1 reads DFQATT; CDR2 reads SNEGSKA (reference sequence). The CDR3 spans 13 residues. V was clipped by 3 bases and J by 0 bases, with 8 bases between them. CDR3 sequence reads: CSARVQYQETQYF. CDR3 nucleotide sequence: TGCAGTGCTAGGGTACAGTACCAAGAGACCCAGTACTTC.

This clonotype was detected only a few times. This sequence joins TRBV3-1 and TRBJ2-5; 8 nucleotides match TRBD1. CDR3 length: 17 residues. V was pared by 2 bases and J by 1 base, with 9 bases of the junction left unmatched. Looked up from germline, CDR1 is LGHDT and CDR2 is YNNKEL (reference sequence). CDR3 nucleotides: TGTGCCAGCAGCCAATATCTGACAGGGGACAGCCAAGAGACCCAGTACTTC. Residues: CASSQYLTGDSQETQYF.

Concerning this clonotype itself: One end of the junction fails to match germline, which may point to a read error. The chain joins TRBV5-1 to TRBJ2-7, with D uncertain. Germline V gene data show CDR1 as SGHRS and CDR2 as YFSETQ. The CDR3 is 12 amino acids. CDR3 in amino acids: CASTLDRGEQYF. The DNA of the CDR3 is TGCGCCAGCACCTTGGACCGAGGCGAGCAGTACTTC. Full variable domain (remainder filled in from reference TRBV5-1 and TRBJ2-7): KAGVTQTPRYLIKTRGQQVTLSCSPISGHRSVSWYQQTPGQGLQFLFEYFSETQRNKGNFPGRFSGRQFSNSRSEMNVSTLELGDSALYLCASTLDRGEQYFGPGTRLTVT.

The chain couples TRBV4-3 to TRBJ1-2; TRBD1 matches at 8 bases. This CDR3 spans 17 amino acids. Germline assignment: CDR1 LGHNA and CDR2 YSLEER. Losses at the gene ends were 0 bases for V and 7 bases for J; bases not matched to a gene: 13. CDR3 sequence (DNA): TGCGCCAGCAGCCAAGATCGATGGACAGGGTCCCTTCGTGGCTACACCTTC. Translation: CASSQDRWTGSLRGYTF.